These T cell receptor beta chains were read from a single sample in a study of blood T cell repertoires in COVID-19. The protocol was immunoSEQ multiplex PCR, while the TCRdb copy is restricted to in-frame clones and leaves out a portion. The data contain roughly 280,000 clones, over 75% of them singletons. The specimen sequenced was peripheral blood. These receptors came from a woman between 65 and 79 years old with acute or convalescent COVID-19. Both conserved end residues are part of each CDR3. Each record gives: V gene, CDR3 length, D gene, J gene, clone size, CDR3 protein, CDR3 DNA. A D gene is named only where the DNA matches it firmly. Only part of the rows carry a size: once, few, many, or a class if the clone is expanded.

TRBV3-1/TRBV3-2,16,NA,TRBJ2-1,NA,CASSQVTGGGSNEQFF,TGTGCCAGCAGCCAAGTAACCGGCGGAGGAAGCAATGAGCAGTTCTTC
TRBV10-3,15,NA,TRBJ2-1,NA,CAISESLSSGGEQFF,TGTGCCATCAGTGAGTCGCTTAGCAGCGGAGGTGAGCAGTTCTTC
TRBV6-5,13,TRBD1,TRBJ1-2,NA,CASSTGGTYGYTF,TGTGCCAGCAGTACAGGGGGCACCTATGGCTACACCTTC
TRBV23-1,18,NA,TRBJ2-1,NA,CASSQSSPTGRPYNEQFF,TGCGCCAGCAGTCAATCGAGCCCAACAGGGCGGCCCTACAATGAGCAGTTCTTC
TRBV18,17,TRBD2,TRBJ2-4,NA,CASSSTAFGTSKNIQYF,TGTGCCAGCTCCTCTACCGCGTTCGGGACTAGCAAAAACATTCAGTACTTC
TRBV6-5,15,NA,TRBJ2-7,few,CASSYVQGRAYEQYF,TGTGCCAGCAGTTACGTCCAGGGGAGGGCCTACGAGCAGTACTTC
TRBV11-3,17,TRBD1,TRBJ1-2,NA,CASSQSGTGGDNYGYTF,TGTGCCAGCAGCCAGTCCGGGACAGGGGGCGATAACTATGGCTACACCTTC
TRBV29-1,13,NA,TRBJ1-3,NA,CSVAGPSGNTIYF,TGCAGCGTGGCGGGACCCTCTGGAAACACCATATATTTT
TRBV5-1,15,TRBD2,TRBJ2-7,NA,CASSVRLAETYEQYF,TGCGCCAGCAGCGTAAGACTAGCTGAGACCTACGAGCAGTACTTC
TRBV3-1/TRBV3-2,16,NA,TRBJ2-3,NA,CASSQDGGLYTDTQYF,TGTGCCAGCAGCCAAGATGGGGGACTCTACACAGATACGCAGTATTTT
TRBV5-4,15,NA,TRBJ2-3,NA,CASSYGHLAVDTQYF,TGTGCCAGCAGTTATGGCCATCTGGCAGTCGATACGCAGTATTTT
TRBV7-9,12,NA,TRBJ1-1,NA,CASSFVNTEAFF,TGTGCCAGCAGCTTCGTGAACACTGAAGCTTTCTTT
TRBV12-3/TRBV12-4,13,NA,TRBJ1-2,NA,CASRRAGLYGYTF,TGTGCCAGCAGGAGGGCAGGTCTCTATGGCTACACCTTC
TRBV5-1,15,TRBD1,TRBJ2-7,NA,CASSLRQGAGGEQYF,TGCGCCAGCAGCTTGAGGCAGGGGGCAGGCGGAGAGCAGTACTTC
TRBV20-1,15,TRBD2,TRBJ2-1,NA,CSASSAGRSYNEQFF,TGCAGTGCTAGTTCAGCGGGGCGCTCCTACAATGAGCAGTTCTTC
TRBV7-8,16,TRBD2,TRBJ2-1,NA,CASSLVNSGAYNEQFF,TGTGCCAGCAGCTTAGTTAATAGCGGGGCCTACAATGAGCAGTTCTTC
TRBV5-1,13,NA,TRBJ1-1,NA,CASSFDGGTEAFF,TGCGCCAGCAGCTTCGACGGAGGCACTGAAGCTTTCTTT
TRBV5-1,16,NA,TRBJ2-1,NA,CASSLEQAHPYNEQFF,TGCGCCAGCAGCTTGGAGCAGGCCCACCCTTACAATGAGCAGTTCTTC
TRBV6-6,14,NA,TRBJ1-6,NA,CASSYPEQSSPLHF,TGTGCCAGCAGTTACCCGGAACAGAGCTCACCCCTCCACTTT
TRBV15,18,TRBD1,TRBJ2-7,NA,CATSSTGTGAPQAYEQYF,TGTGCCACCAGCAGTACCGGGACAGGGGCTCCTCAAGCCTACGAGCAGTACTTC
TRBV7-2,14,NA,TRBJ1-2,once,CASSRGGTNYGYTF,TGTGCCAGCAGCCGCGGAGGGACTAACTATGGCTACACCTTC
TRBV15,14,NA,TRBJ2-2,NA,CATSSGLSGGELFF,TGTGCCACCAGCAGTGGACTTAGCGGTGGGGAGCTGTTTTTT
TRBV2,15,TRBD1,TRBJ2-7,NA,CASSGTGQGPYEQYF,TGTGCCAGCAGTGGAACGGGACAGGGGCCCTACGAGCAGTACTTC
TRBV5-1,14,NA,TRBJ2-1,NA,CASSSQGPYNEQFF,TGCGCCAGCAGCTCGCAGGGGCCCTACAATGAGCAGTTCTTC
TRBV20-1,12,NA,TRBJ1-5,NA,CSASRGSQPQHF,TGCAGTGCTAGTCGGGGGAGTCAGCCCCAGCATTTT
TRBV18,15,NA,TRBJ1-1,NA,CASSRERQMNTEAFF,TGTGCCAGCTCGCGGGAAAGACAGATGAACACTGAAGCTTTCTTT
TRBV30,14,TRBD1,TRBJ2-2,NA,CAWSEQGFVGELFF,TGTGCCTGGAGTGAACAGGGGTTCGTCGGGGAGCTGTTTTTT
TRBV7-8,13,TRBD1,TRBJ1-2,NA,CASGFRTGYGYTF,TGTGCCAGCGGCTTCCGGACAGGGTATGGCTACACCTTC
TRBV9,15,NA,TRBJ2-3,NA,CASSVGLRGTDTQYF,TGTGCCAGCAGCGTGGGCCTTAGAGGGACAGATACGCAGTATTTT
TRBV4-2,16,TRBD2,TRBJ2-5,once,CASSQALAGGGETQYF,TGTGCCAGCAGCCAAGCGCTAGCGGGGGGAGGGGAGACCCAGTACTTC
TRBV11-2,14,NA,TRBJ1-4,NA,CASSLGTGGEKLFF,TGTGCCAGCAGCTTAGGGACGGGGGGCGAAAAACTGTTTTTT
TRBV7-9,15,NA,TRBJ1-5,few,CASSLAGGFGQPQHF,TGTGCCAGCAGCTTAGCGGGAGGGTTCGGTCAGCCCCAGCATTTT
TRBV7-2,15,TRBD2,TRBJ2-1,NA,CASRSSGGAMHEQFF,TGTGCCAGCAGATCTAGCGGGGGGGCCATGCATGAGCAGTTCTTC
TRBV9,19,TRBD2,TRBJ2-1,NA,CASSVAGTSGGVGFNEQFF,TGTGCCAGCAGCGTAGCCGGGACTAGCGGGGGGGTAGGATTCAATGAGCAGTTCTTC
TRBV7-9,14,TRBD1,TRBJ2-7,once,CASSFARTGYEQYF,TGTGCCAGCAGCTTTGCCCGGACAGGGTACGAGCAGTACTTC
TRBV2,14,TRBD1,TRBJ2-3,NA,CASRQGQGTDTQYF,TGTGCCAGCAGACAAGGACAGGGCACAGATACGCAGTATTTT
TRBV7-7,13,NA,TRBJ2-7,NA,CASSLDRVSEQYF,TGTGCCAGCAGCTTAGACAGGGTTAGCGAGCAGTACTTC
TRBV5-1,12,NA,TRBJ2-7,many,CASSDTGTEQYF,TGCGCCAGCAGCGACACAGGGACCGAGCAGTACTTC
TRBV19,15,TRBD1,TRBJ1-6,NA,CASSSLDRGFSPLHF,TGTGCCAGTAGCTCTCTAGACAGGGGCTTCTCACCCCTCCACTTT
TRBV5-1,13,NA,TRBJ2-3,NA,CASSLIPEDTQYF,TGCGCCAGCAGCTTGATACCGGAGGATACGCAGTATTTT
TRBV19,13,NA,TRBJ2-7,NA,CASKDNWSYEQYF,TGTGCCAGTAAGGACAACTGGTCCTACGAGCAGTACTTC
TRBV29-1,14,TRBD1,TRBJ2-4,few,CSVGQVIAKNIQYF,TGCAGCGTGGGACAGGTAATAGCCAAAAACATTCAGTACTTC
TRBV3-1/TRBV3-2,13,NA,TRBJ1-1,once,CASSRGVSLEAFF,TGTGCCAGCAGCCGAGGAGTTTCCCTTGAAGCTTTCTTT
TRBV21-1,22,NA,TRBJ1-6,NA,CASSFGPTVVLIRSSYNSPLHF,TGTGCCAGCAGCTTTGGGCCGACAGTCGTCCTTATTCGCAGCTCCTATAATTCACCCCTCCACTTT
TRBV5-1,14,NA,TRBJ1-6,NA,CASREVTGNSPLHF,TGCGCCAGCAGGGAAGTGACTGGGAATTCACCCCTCCACTTT
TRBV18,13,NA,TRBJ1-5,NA,CASSEGSNQPQHF,TGTGCCAGCTCAGAGGGCAGCAATCAGCCCCAGCATTTT
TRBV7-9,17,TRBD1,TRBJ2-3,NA,CASSPMARDRVTDTQYF,TGTGCCAGCAGCCCTATGGCTAGGGACAGGGTAACAGATACGCAGTATTTT
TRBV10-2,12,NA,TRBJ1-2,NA,CASSPGRGGYTF,TGCGCCAGCAGCCCAGGGCGGGGTGGCTACACCTTC
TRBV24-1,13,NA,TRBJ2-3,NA,CATSWQGADTQYF,TGTGCCACCAGTTGGCAGGGTGCAGATACGCAGTATTTT
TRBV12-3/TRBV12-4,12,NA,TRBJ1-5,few,CASSAGLEPQHF,TGTGCCAGCAGCGCCGGGTTAGAGCCCCAGCATTTT
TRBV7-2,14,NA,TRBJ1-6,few,CASSWSQGNSPLHF,TGTGCCAGCAGCTGGTCCCAGGGGAATTCACCCCTCCACTTT
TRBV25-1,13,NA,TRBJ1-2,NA,CASSLPGPGGYTF,TGTGCCAGCAGTTTACCCGGCCCGGGTGGCTACACCTTC
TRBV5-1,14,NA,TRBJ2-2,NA,CASSDGSYTGELFF,TGCGCCAGCAGCGACGGGTCGTACACCGGGGAGCTGTTTTTT
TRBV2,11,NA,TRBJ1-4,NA,CASSINEKLFF,TGTGCCAGCAGCATTAATGAAAAACTGTTTTTT